This TCR beta chain was found in a study of cytomegalovirus exposure and HLA in healthy donors. Study-level background: Per a later analysis, the approximately 700 first-cohort and 95 to 150 validation repertoires shared one platform.

Trimming removed 6 bases from V and 6 bases from J, with 17 bases in between. This CDR3 spans 14 amino acids. Germline assignment: CDR1 SNHLY and CDR2 FYNNEI. Assay used: immunoSEQ multiplex PCR; TCRdb lists only in-frame clones, some missing. This sample has roughly 84,000 clones, with more than 75% found just once. The genes are TRBV2 and TRBJ1-1, with D possibly being TRBD1 (6 bases). This receptor was obtained from a man aged 25-45 years in good health and CMV-seronegative. The specimen sequenced was PBMCs. The CDR3 spells CASRMVGGYPEAFF. The DNA for the CDR3 is TGTGCCAGCAGAATGGTAGGGGGTTATCCTGAAGCTTTCTTT.